This T cell receptor (beta chain) was obtained from a study of T cells after yellow fever vaccination. A note on this clonotype: Its antigen is not known.

After removal of 3 bases from V and 5 bases from J, the junction contained 4 bases not matched to a gene. Germline CDR1 DFQATT, CDR2 SNEGSKA (reference sequence). The CDR3 covers 13 residues. 5'RACE template switching generated TCR cDNA, adding a universal primer site and UMIs. From the 5' RACE reads, TCRdb called clonotypes with MiXCR, one entry per CDR3 protein. The sample holds roughly 500,000 distinct CDR3 sequences, 15% to 20% seen once. Overall study results and limits: Weaker, the secondary response had a peak occurring faster, on day 5 versus 15.

The chain recombines TRBV20-1 with TRBJ2-5; 9 nucleotides agree with TRBD2. The source is a man aged 25-40 years who received the YFV17D yellow fever vaccine. The sequencing here drew on PBMCs, taken 15 days after the yellow fever booster vaccination. CDR3 coding DNA: TGCAGTGCTAGGGTAGCGGGAGTGGAGACCCAGTACTTC. This sequence encodes CSARVAGVETQYF.